Listed here are 2 T cell receptor beta chains from one sample, sequenced in a study of a mutant IDH1 vaccine in newly diagnosed glioma (dated by TCRdb to 2020 to 2023). No antigens are known for them. Receptor amplification or capture employed the immunoSEQ multiplex PCR assay. TCRdb limited this immuneACCESS table to in-frame rearrangements with V and J called. A share of clones is missing; checked studies link under half to unresolved V genes, and the rest is unexplained. Counted in this sample were fewer than 70,000 clones; around 89% of them appeared once. The ten largest clones represent around 1.9% of the sample. Read against the paper, the sample's time point label means: week 11, during vaccination. Each vaccine dose was 300 ug of a 20-mer mutant IDH1 peptide in Montanide, given subcutaneously with topical imiquimod. The material sequenced was PBMCs, taken from a glioma patient whose treatment included an IDH1 peptide vaccine. The receptor source for this set is a man aged 35-49 years with glioma.

This chain connects TRBV11-2 to TRBJ1-1; 8 nucleotides agree with TRBD1. The CDR3 spans 14 residues. Trimming removed 5 bases from V and 5 bases from J; junction bases left unmatched: 7. Germline CDR1 reads SGHAT; CDR2 reads FQNNGV. The CDR3 spells CASSRDRGGTEAFF. As DNA, the CDR3 is TGTGCCAGCAGCCGAGACAGGGGAGGGACTGAAGCTTTCTTT. Based on the CDR3 plus reference TRBV11-2 and TRBJ1-1, the full variable domain is EAGVAQSPRYKIIEKRQSVAFWCNPISGHATLYWYQQILGQGPKLLIQFQNNGVVDDSQLPKDRFSAERLKGVDSTLKIQPAKLEDSAVYLCASSRDRGGTEAFFGQGTRLTVV.

In regard to this clone: Compared with germline, one end of the junction differs, possibly owing to a read error. The chain has TRBV2 and TRBJ2-1, with D hard to call. The CDR3 runs 13 residues. Germline CDR1 reads SNHLY; CDR2 reads FYNNEI. Here the CDR3 DNA reads TGTGCCAGCAACCGCGACTCCGACAATGAGCAGTTCTTC. It codes for CASNRDSDNEQFF.